The rows below give T cell receptor beta chains drawn from one sample of a study of cytomegalovirus exposure and HLA in healthy donors. Generated by immunoSEQ multiplex PCR, the TCRdb table keeps only in-frame clones and is missing some. The sample yields about 140,000 clones, 84% seen once. What was sequenced was PBMCs. Receptors originate from a woman aged 25-40 years in good health and CMV-seronegative. The CDR3 runs from the conserved cysteine through the conserved F or W. The order of the fields is clone size, J gene, V gene, D gene, CDR3 protein, CDR3 DNA. The D gene is left open where the match is weak. Rows may omit the clone size; those that give it use once, few, many or a size class.

size: NA; J: TRBJ1-4; V: TRBV6-1; D: TRBD1; CDR3: CASSGGDRGGEKLFF; DNA: TGTGCCAGCAGTGGAGGGGACAGGGGCGGGGAAAAACTGTTTTTT
size: NA; J: TRBJ1-2; V: TRBV4-1; D: TRBD1; CDR3: CASSQDPTGNGYTF; DNA: TGCGCCAGCAGCCAAGATCCGACAGGGAATGGCTACACCTTC
size: NA; J: TRBJ2-7; V: TRBV27; D: TRBD2; CDR3: CASSLNGLARAYEQYF; DNA: TGTGCCAGCAGTTTAAACGGACTAGCGAGGGCCTACGAGCAGTACTTC
size: NA; J: TRBJ2-1; V: TRBV5-6; D: TRBD2; CDR3: CASSLVSGVEQFF; DNA: TGTGCCAGCAGCTTGGTTAGCGGGGTAGAGCAGTTCTTC
size: NA; J: TRBJ2-5; V: TRBV18; D: NA; CDR3: CASSPQHPQETQYF; DNA: TGTGCCAGCTCACCACAACATCCTCAAGAGACCCAGTACTTC
size: NA; J: TRBJ2-7; V: TRBV27; D: TRBD1; CDR3: CAVGRGQGKYAGEQYF; DNA: TGTGCCGTCGGCAGGGGACAGGGAAAATACGCGGGCGAGCAGTACTTC
size: NA; J: TRBJ2-3; V: TRBV4-1; D: NA; CDR3: CASSPRTASTDTQYF; DNA: TGCGCCAGCAGCCCACGGACAGCTAGCACAGATACGCAGTATTTT
size: NA; J: TRBJ2-7; V: TRBV9; D: TRBD2; CDR3: CASSVAPGGAYEQYF; DNA: TGTGCCAGCAGCGTAGCTCCGGGGGGAGCCTACGAGCAGTACTTC
size: NA; J: TRBJ2-7; V: TRBV7-2; D: TRBD1; CDR3: CASSWTGGSYEQYF; DNA: TGTGCCAGCAGCTGGACAGGGGGCTCCTACGAGCAGTACTTC
size: NA; J: TRBJ1-1; V: TRBV29-1; D: NA; CDR3: CSAQTLANTEAFF; DNA: TGCAGCGCCCAGACACTGGCGAACACTGAAGCTTTCTTT
size: NA; J: TRBJ2-5; V: TRBV7-2; D: TRBD1; CDR3: CASSSSGTGTMYF; DNA: TGTGCCAGCAGCTCATCCGGGACAGGGACGATGTACTTC
size: NA; J: TRBJ1-4; V: TRBV18; D: TRBD1; CDR3: CASSPIPGQLEKLFF; DNA: TGTGCCAGCTCACCTATTCCGGGACAGCTTGAAAAACTGTTTTTT
size: NA; J: TRBJ2-1; V: TRBV6-5; D: NA; CDR3: CASSSSLARSNEQFF; DNA: TGTGCCAGCAGTTCCTCACTAGCACGATCTAATGAGCAGTTCTTC
size: NA; J: TRBJ2-7; V: TRBV2; D: TRBD2; CDR3: CASQAKTGLAGTYEQYF; DNA: TGTGCCAGCCAAGCCAAGACGGGACTAGCGGGGACCTACGAGCAGTACTTC
size: NA; J: TRBJ1-1; V: TRBV5-6; D: NA; CDR3: CASSLRGFSTLNTEAFF; DNA: TGTGCCAGCAGCTTGCGAGGCTTCTCCACCTTGAACACTGAAGCTTTCTTT
size: NA; J: TRBJ2-2; V: TRBV7-3; D: TRBD1; CDR3: CASSLQGAHTGELFF; DNA: TGTGCCAGCAGCTTACAGGGGGCGCACACCGGGGAGCTGTTTTTT
size: NA; J: TRBJ2-5; V: TRBV5-6; D: TRBD2; CDR3: CASSFGAGGRETQYF; DNA: TGTGCCAGCAGCTTTGGCGCGGGGGGGCGAGAGACCCAGTACTTC
size: NA; J: TRBJ2-5; V: TRBV5-1; D: NA; CDR3: CASSFFARETQYF; DNA: TGCGCCAGCAGCTTCTTCGCGCGGGAGACCCAGTACTTC
size: NA; J: TRBJ2-6; V: TRBV7-2; D: NA; CDR3: CASSRRQLSGANVLTF; DNA: TGTGCCAGCAGCCGACGACAGCTCTCTGGGGCCAACGTCCTGACTTTC
size: NA; J: TRBJ2-1; V: TRBV20-1; D: NA; CDR3: CSARTVRKFF; DNA: TGCAGTGCTAGAACAGTCCGTAAGTTCTTC
size: NA; J: TRBJ2-1; V: TRBV28; D: TRBD2; CDR3: CASSFSGGSYNEQFF; DNA: TGTGCCAGCAGCTTTAGCGGGGGGTCCTACAATGAGCAGTTCTTC
size: NA; J: TRBJ2-1; V: TRBV28; D: TRBD2; CDR3: CASRGGGSYNEQFF; DNA: TGTGCCAGCAGGGGCGGGGGGAGCTACAATGAGCAGTTCTTC
size: NA; J: TRBJ2-7; V: TRBV28; D: NA; CDR3: CASSARRPGEQYF; DNA: TGTGCCAGCAGTGCCCGTCGCCCCGGGGAGCAGTACTTC
size: NA; J: TRBJ2-7; V: TRBV19; D: NA; CDR3: CASSIAAAGGEQYF; DNA: TGTGCCAGTAGTATTGCCGCGGCGGGCGGCGAGCAGTACTTC
size: NA; J: TRBJ1-1; V: TRBV6-5; D: NA; CDR3: CASSYGQGNTEAFF; DNA: TGTGCCAGCAGTTACGGCCAGGGCAACACTGAAGCTTTCTTT
size: NA; J: TRBJ2-2; V: TRBV5-1; D: TRBD1; CDR3: CASSSGQGGTGELFF; DNA: TGCGCCAGCAGCTCGGGACAGGGGGGCACCGGGGAGCTGTTTTTT
size: NA; J: TRBJ2-4; V: TRBV5-6; D: TRBD2; CDR3: CASSLAGDQNIQYF; DNA: TGTGCCAGCAGCTTAGCGGGGGACCAAAACATTCAGTACTTC
size: NA; J: TRBJ1-6; V: TRBV23-1; D: TRBD1; CDR3: CASMPVAGGIGSPLHF; DNA: TGCGCCAGCATGCCCGTGGCAGGGGGTATCGGTTCACCCCTCCACTTT
size: NA; J: TRBJ1-2; V: TRBV5-1; D: NA; CDR3: CASSLERANYGYTF; DNA: TGCGCCAGCAGCTTGGAGAGGGCTAACTATGGCTACACCTTC
size: NA; J: TRBJ1-5; V: TRBV18; D: TRBD1; CDR3: CASSPVGQGYSNQPQHF; DNA: TGTGCCAGCTCACCAGTAGGACAGGGTTATAGCAATCAGCCCCAGCATTTT
size: NA; J: TRBJ1-5; V: TRBV6-1; D: TRBD1; CDR3: CASSAWDRDKHQPQHF; DNA: TGTGCCAGCAGTGCCTGGGACAGGGATAAACATCAGCCCCAGCATTTT
size: NA; J: TRBJ2-5; V: TRBV5-6; D: NA; CDR3: CASSLWRIETQYF; DNA: TGTGCCAGCAGCTTGTGGAGGATAGAGACCCAGTACTTC
size: NA; J: TRBJ1-5; V: TRBV6-4; D: TRBD1; CDR3: CASTPGTGGRDHQPQHF; DNA: TGTGCCAGCACTCCCGGGACAGGGGGCCGGGACCATCAGCCCCAGCATTTT
size: NA; J: TRBJ2-7; V: TRBV18; D: NA; CDR3: CASSPDQRNYEQYF; DNA: TGTGCCAGCTCACCGGATCAGAGGAACTACGAGCAGTACTTC
size: NA; J: TRBJ1-2; V: TRBV18; D: NA; CDR3: CASSPGQPSWFYGYTF; DNA: TGTGCCAGCTCACCAGGACAGCCCAGTTGGTTCTATGGCTACACCTTC
size: NA; J: TRBJ1-2; V: TRBV9; D: TRBD1; CDR3: CASSVARGQNYGYTF; DNA: TGTGCCAGCAGCGTAGCGAGGGGGCAGAACTATGGCTACACCTTC
size: NA; J: TRBJ2-1; V: TRBV7-2; D: TRBD1; CDR3: CASTLTGSYNEQFF; DNA: TGTGCCAGCACCCTGACAGGGTCGTACAATGAGCAGTTCTTC
size: NA; J: TRBJ2-2; V: TRBV25-1; D: TRBD1; CDR3: CASSPTGSSAGELFF; DNA: TGTGCCAGCAGTCCGACAGGGTCGTCTGCCGGGGAGCTGTTTTTT
size: once; J: TRBJ1-1; V: TRBV6-5; D: NA; CDR3: CASSYWGLDTEAFF; DNA: TGTGCCAGCAGTTACTGGGGGCTCGACACTGAAGCTTTCTTT
size: once; J: TRBJ1-2; V: TRBV2; D: NA; CDR3: CASSEHRYNYGYTF; DNA: TGTGCCAGCAGTGAACATCGGTATAACTATGGCTACACCTTC
size: NA; J: TRBJ1-1; V: TRBV2; D: NA; CDR3: CASTGLMNTEAFF; DNA: TGTGCCAGCACAGGGTTAATGAACACTGAAGCTTTCTTT
size: NA; J: TRBJ1-1; V: TRBV7-2; D: NA; CDR3: CASSWRGAMGEAFF; DNA: TGTGCCAGCAGCTGGCGCGGGGCGATGGGTGAAGCTTTCTTT
size: NA; J: TRBJ2-2; V: TRBV7-9; D: NA; CDR3: CASARDSLAGELFF; DNA: TGTGCCAGCGCCCGGGACTCCTTGGCCGGGGAGCTGTTTTTT
size: NA; J: TRBJ1-5; V: TRBV4-2; D: TRBD1; CDR3: CASSQRQGDQPQHF; DNA: TGTGCCAGCAGCCAACGGCAGGGGGACCAGCCCCAGCATTTT
size: NA; J: TRBJ1-4; V: TRBV5-6; D: TRBD1; CDR3: CASSDSGTGHEKLFF; DNA: TGTGCCAGCAGCGACTCCGGGACAGGGCATGAAAAACTGTTTTTT
size: NA; J: TRBJ2-1; V: TRBV5-1; D: TRBD1; CDR3: CASSLPHRTGGDEQFF; DNA: TGCGCCAGCAGCCTTCCCCACAGGACAGGTGGGGATGAGCAGTTCTTC
size: NA; J: TRBJ1-1; V: TRBV6-1; D: NA; CDR3: CASIGTEAFF; DNA: TGTGCCAGCATTGGGACAGAAGCTTTCTTT
size: NA; J: TRBJ1-2; V: TRBV10-3; D: TRBD1; CDR3: CAISLDGSGGYGYTF; DNA: TGTGCCATCAGTTTGGACGGTTCAGGGGGTTATGGCTACACCTTC
size: once; J: TRBJ2-3; V: TRBV11-2; D: TRBD2; CDR3: CAARERGGSDTQYF; DNA: TGTGCCGCTCGCGAGCGGGGGGGCTCAGATACGCAGTATTTT
size: NA; J: TRBJ1-3; V: TRBV7-3; D: NA; CDR3: CASSIQGGNTIYF; DNA: TGTGCCAGCAGCATACAGGGTGGAAACACCATATATTTT
size: NA; J: TRBJ1-1; V: TRBV18; D: NA; CDR3: CASSPDITEAFF; DNA: TGTGCCAGCTCACCCGACATCACTGAAGCTTTCTTT
size: NA; J: TRBJ2-7; V: TRBV28; D: NA; CDR3: CASSLWGQTYEQYF; DNA: TGTGCCAGCAGTTTATGGGGGCAGACCTACGAGCAGTACTTC
size: many; J: TRBJ2-7; V: TRBV7-9; D: TRBD1; CDR3: CASSLAGTGGPYEQYF; DNA: TGTGCCAGCAGCTTAGCCGGGACAGGGGGCCCCTACGAGCAGTACTTC
size: NA; J: TRBJ1-3; V: TRBV6-5; D: TRBD1; CDR3: CASRDRGVSGNTIYF; DNA: TGTGCCAGCAGGGACAGGGGGGTCTCTGGAAACACCATATATTTT
size: NA; J: TRBJ1-2; V: TRBV9; D: TRBD1; CDR3: CASSRDSVNYGYTF; DNA: TGTGCCAGCAGCCGGGACAGCGTTAACTATGGCTACACCTTC
size: few; J: TRBJ2-1; V: TRBV6-4; D: TRBD2; CDR3: CASSEQAGGPHNEQFF; DNA: TGTGCCAGCAGTGAACAGGCGGGGGGGCCTCACAATGAGCAGTTCTTC
size: many; J: TRBJ2-1; V: TRBV7-9; D: TRBD1; CDR3: CASSLDTPGGWFF; DNA: TGTGCCAGCAGCCTGGACACACCAGGGGGTTGGTTCTTC
size: few; J: TRBJ1-4; V: TRBV7-9; D: TRBD1; CDR3: CASSLLQGAGANEKLFF; DNA: TGTGCCAGCAGCTTACTACAGGGGGCAGGAGCTAATGAAAAACTGTTTTTT
size: once; J: TRBJ2-7; V: TRBV5-6; D: NA; CDR3: CASSLDVTGGVIKYEQYF; DNA: TGTGCCAGCAGCTTGGACGTGACAGGCGGAGTTATTAAATACGAGCAGTACTTC
size: NA; J: TRBJ2-7; V: TRBV2; D: NA; CDR3: CASSALQRSGEQYF; DNA: TGTGCCAGCAGCGCGCTACAGCGGTCGGGGGAGCAGTACTTC